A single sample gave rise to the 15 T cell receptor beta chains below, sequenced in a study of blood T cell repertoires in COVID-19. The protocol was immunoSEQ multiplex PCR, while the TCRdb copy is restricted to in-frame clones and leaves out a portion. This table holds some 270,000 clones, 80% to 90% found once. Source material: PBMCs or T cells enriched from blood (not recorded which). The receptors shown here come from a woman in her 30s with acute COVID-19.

DNA for the CDR3: TGTGCCAGCAGTTCCACCGGGACAGAGAACACTGAAGCTTTCTTT. Protein sequence: CASSSTGTENTEAFF. This sequence joins TRBV28 and TRBJ1-1; 7 bases are a match to TRBD1. J gave up 1 base and V 4 bases, and 6 bases lay outside the gene matches. Germline V lookup: CDR1 MDHEN, CDR2 SYDVKM. The CDR3 loop spans 15 amino acids.

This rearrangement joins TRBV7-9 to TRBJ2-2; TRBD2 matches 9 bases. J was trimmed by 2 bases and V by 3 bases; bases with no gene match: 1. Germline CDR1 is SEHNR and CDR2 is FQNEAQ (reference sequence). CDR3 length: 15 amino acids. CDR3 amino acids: CASSFSGGNTGELFF. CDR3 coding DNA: TGTGCCAGCAGCTTTAGCGGGGGTAACACCGGGGAGCTGTTTTTT.

CDR3 nucleotides: TGTGCCAGCAGGGAAACAGGGACCTCCTACAATGAGCAGTTCTTC. This codes for CASRETGTSYNEQFF. The rearrangement joins TRBV27 to TRBJ2-1, with D maybe TRBD1 (6 bases). V lost 6 bases to trimming and J lost 0 bases, with 12 bases between them. The CDR3 has 15 amino acids. Germline V gene lookup returns CDR1 MNHEY and CDR2 SMNVEV (reference sequence).

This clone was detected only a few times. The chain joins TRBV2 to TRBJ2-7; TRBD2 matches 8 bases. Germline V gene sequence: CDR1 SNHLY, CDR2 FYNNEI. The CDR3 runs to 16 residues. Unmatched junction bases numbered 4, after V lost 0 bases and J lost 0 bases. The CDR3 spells CASSEASGNPSYEQYF. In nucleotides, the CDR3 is TGTGCCAGCAGTGAAGCTAGCGGGAACCCCTCCTACGAGCAGTACTTC.

The CDR3 DNA reads TGCGCCAGCAGCTTAGCCGGTAGCGGGCTCAGCTCCTACGAGCAGTACTTC. It codes for CASSLAGSGLSSYEQYF. V usage is TRBV5-1 and J usage is TRBJ2-7, with 7 bases that match TRBD2. J was trimmed by 0 bases and V by 2 bases; bases with no gene match: 11. The germline V gene has CDR1 SGHRS and CDR2 YFSETQ. The CDR3 spans 17 residues. The full variable domain, in which reference TRBV5-1 and TRBJ2-7 provide the parts outside the CDR3, is KAGVTQTPRYLIKTRGQQVTLSCSPISGHRSVSWYQQTPGQGLQFLFEYFSETQRNKGNFPGRFSGRQFSNSRSEMNVSTLELGDSALYLCASSLAGSGLSSYEQYFGPGTRLTVT.

As DNA, the CDR3 is TGTGCCAGCGAACCTATAATGGGACAGGGGATAAGACCCCTCCACTTT. It translates to CASEPIMGQGIRPLHF. The chain joins TRBV7-9 to TRBJ1-6, with 10 nucleotides matching TRBD1. With 8 bases clipped from V and 12 bases from J, the junction kept 16 bases outside the gene matches. The CDR3 totals 16 residues. Germline assignment: CDR1 SEHNR and CDR2 FQNEAQ (reference sequence).

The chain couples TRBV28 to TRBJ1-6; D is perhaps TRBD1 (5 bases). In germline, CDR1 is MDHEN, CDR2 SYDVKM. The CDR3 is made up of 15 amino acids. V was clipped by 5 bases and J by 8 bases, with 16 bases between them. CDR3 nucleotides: TGTGCCAGCAGTCTAAGACGGGGGACCGATTCACCCCTCCACTTT. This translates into CASSLRRGTDSPLHF.

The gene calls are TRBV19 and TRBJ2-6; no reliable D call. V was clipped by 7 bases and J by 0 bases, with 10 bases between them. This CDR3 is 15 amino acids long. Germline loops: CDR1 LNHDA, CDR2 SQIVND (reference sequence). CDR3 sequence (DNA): TGTGCCAGTAATTTGCCGAGCTCTGGGGCCAACGTCCTGACTTTC. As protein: CASNLPSSGANVLTF.

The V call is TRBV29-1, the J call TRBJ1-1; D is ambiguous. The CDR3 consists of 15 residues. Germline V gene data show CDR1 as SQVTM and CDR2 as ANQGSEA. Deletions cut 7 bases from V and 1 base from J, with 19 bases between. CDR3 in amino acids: CSASMGVNRNTEAFF. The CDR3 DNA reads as TGCAGCGCTTCAATGGGAGTAAATCGGAACACTGAAGCTTTCTTT.

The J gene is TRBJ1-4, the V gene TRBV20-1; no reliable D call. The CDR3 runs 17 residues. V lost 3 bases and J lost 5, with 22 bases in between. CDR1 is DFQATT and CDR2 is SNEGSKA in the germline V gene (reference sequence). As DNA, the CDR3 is TGCAGTGCTAGTATCTCGGATACCGACTTATTCAATGAAAAACTGTTTTTT. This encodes CSASISDTDLFNEKLFF.

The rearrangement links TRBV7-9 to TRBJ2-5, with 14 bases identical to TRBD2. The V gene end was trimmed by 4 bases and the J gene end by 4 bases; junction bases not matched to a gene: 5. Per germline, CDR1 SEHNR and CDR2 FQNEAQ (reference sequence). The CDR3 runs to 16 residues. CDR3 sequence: CASSSGLAGGSETQYF. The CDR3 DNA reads TGTGCCAGCAGCTCCGGACTAGCGGGAGGTTCAGAGACCCAGTACTTC. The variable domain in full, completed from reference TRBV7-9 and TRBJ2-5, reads DTGVSQNPRHKITKRGQNVTFRCDPISEHNRLYWYRQTLGQGPEFLTYFQNEAQLEKSRLLSDRFSAERPKGSFSTLEIQRTEQGDSAMYLCASSSGLAGGSETQYFGPGTRLLVL.

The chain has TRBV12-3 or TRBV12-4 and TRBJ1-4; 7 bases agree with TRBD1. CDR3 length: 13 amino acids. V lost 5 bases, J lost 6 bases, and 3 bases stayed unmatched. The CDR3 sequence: CASSPTGDEKLFF. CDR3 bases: TGTGCCAGCAGTCCCACAGGGGATGAAAAACTGTTTTTT.

CDR3 sequence reads: CASSIRAGPVAHF. The CDR3 coding sequence is TGTGCCAGTAGTATCCGGGCAGGGCCTGTGGCGCATTTT. The chain recombines TRBV19 with TRBJ1-5; D perhaps matches TRBD1 (5 bases). This CDR3 spans 13 amino acids. Germline CDR1 and CDR2: LNHDA and SQIVND (reference sequence). Between the trimmed V and J ends, which lost 3 bases and 15 bases, there was a span of 18 bases.

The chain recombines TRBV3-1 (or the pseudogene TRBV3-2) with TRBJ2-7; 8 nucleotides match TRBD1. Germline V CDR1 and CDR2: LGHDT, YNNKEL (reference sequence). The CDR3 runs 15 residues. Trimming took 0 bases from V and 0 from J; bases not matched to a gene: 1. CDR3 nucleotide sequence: TGTGCCAGCAGCCAAGAGGGACAGGACTCCTACGAGCAGTACTTC. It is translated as CASSQEGQDSYEQYF.

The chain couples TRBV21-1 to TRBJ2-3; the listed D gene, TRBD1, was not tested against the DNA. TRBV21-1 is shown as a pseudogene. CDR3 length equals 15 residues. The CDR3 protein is CASSKLTGGSDTQYF. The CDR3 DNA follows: TGTGCCAGCAGCAAACTGACAGGGGGCTCAGATACGCAGTATTTT.